The 32 T cell receptor beta chains listed next were all sequenced from one sample in a study of glioma-infiltrating T cells. Using RNA template, CDR3s of TCR alpha and beta were amplified with iRepertoire arm-PCR. In TCRdb, the multiplex PCR reads were re-called with MiXCR into one record per CDR3 protein. The table includes roughly 200,000 distinct CDR3 sequences, over 25% detected once. The sequenced sample was glioma tissue, nonneoplastic brain tissue, or PBMCs (not recorded which). These receptors were obtained from a human donor with low-grade glioma or glioblastoma, undergoing nonglioma brain surgery, or in good health (not recorded which).

Many counts were recorded for this clonotype. At one end, the junction sequence differs from germline, possibly due to a read error. This chain joins TRBV14 and TRBJ2-1; tentatively, D is TRBD2 (5 bases). The CDR3 spans 16 residues. In germline, CDR1 is SGHDN, CDR2 FVKESK. The CDR3: CASSLTTGSSYNEQFF. CDR3 nucleotides: TGCGCCAGCAGCTTGACGACGGGGAGCTCCTACAATGAGCAGTTCTTC.

A note on this clonotype: The conserved phenylalanine or tryptophan is not found at the CDR3 terminus, so this likely reflects a read error. This chain uses TRBV29-1 with TRBJ1-2; D unclear. The CDR3 totals 11 residues. With 4 bases removed from V and 9 bases from J, the gap between germline ends came to 12 bases. Germline V gene lookup returns CDR1 SQVTM and CDR2 ANQGSEA. CDR3 residues: CSVGDKPSYTL. The DNA for the CDR3 is TGCAGCGTTGGAGACAAGCCGAGCTACACCCTC.

This clonotype appeared a few times. The genes are TRBV12-5 and TRBJ2-1; 9 positions agree with TRBD2. Trimming at V came to 5 bases and at J to 6 bases, leaving 8 bases not matched to a gene. The germline CDR1 and CDR2 sequences are LGHNT and FRNRAP. The CDR3 is 15 residues long. The CDR3 DNA is TGTGCTAGTGGTCTATCCGGACTAGCGAGCAATGAGCAGTTCTTC. It translates to CASGLSGLASNEQFF.

This clonotype was detected ten times or more. The chain couples TRBV19 to TRBJ2-3, with 9 nucleotides matching TRBD2. CDR1 is LNHDA and CDR2 is SQIVND in the germline V gene (reference sequence). This CDR3 has 15 amino acids. Trimming cost V 6 bases and J 2 bases; bases outside gene matches: 6. Here the CDR3 DNA reads TGTGCCAGTAGCCGACTAGCGGAACACACAGATACGCAGTATTTT. This translates into CASSRLAEHTDTQYF. The entire variable domain, with the rest obtained from reference TRBV19 and TRBJ2-3, is as follows: DGGITQSPKYLFRKEGQNVTLSCEQNLNHDAMYWYRQDPGQGLRLIYYSQIVNDFQKGDIAEGYSVSREKKESFPLTVTSAQKNPTAFYLCASSRLAEHTDTQYFGPGTRLTVL.

With respect to this clonotype: A much larger clone sits a single nucleotide away, making a read error possible. This sequence joins TRBV19 and TRBJ2-4, with a tentative D call TRBD2 (5 bases). Germline CDR1 is LNHDA and CDR2 is SQIVND (reference sequence). CDR3 length equals 15 residues. The CDR3, as DNA: TGTGCCAGTAGTTTTTTGGAGGAGAGCAAAAACATTAAGTACTTC. It is translated as CASSFLEESKNIKYF.

With respect to this clonotype: Compared with germline, one end of the junction differs, possibly owing to a read error. The CDR3 sequence: CASRRQGASTDKQYF. Written as DNA, the CDR3 is TGTGCCAGCAGGCGACAGGGGGCCTCCACAGATAAGCAGTATTTT. This chain connects TRBV6-2 or TRBV6-3 to TRBJ2-3; 10 bases are shared with TRBD1. CDR1 and CDR2 from the germline V gene are MNHEY and SVGEGT. CDR3 length: 15 residues.

With regard to this clonotype: The germline gene is not matched at one end of the junction; a read error may be the cause. The V call is TRBV27, the J call TRBJ2-5; the D gene is possibly TRBD2 (5 bases). The V gene's germline CDR1 is MNHEY and CDR2 SMNVEV (reference sequence). This CDR3 contains 14 residues. The CDR3 sequence: CASSRITGQETQYF. CDR3 DNA sequence: TGCGCCAGCTCCCGAATAACGGGACAAGAGACCCAGTACTTC.

The chain employs TRBV5-1 and TRBJ2-7; D remains ambiguous. The CDR3 runs to 16 residues. The ends were cut back, 0 bases at V and 7 bases at J, with 20 bases in the middle. Germline V CDR1 and CDR2: SGHRS, YFSETQ. The CDR3 here is CASSLAAATAPEEQYF. The CDR3 nucleotides are TGCGCCAGCAGCTTGGCCGCAGCTACAGCCCCGGAGGAGCAGTACTTC. Filled out from reference TRBV5-1 and TRBJ2-7, the complete variable domain reads KAGVTQTPRYLIKTRGQQVTLSCSPISGHRSVSWYQQTPGQGLQFLFEYFSETQRNKGNFPGRFSGRQFSNSRSEMNVSTLELGDSALYLCASSLAAATAPEEQYFGPGTRLTVT.

This clonotype was picked up a small number of times. This rearrangement joins TRBV4-3 to TRBJ2-7; 7 bases fit TRBD2. The CDR3 loop spans 15 amino acids. Germline CDR1 is LGHNA and CDR2 is YSLEER. Trimming cost V 0 bases and J 3 bases; bases outside gene matches: 5. The CDR3 DNA is TGCGCCAGCAGCCAAGATGGGGAGCGGGACTACGAGCAGTACTTC. Amino acid sequence: CASSQDGERDYEQYF.

Of note for this clonotype: The junction and the germline gene differ at one end; a read error may be behind it. In nucleotides, the CDR3 is TGCGCCAACAGCTTGGCTCCGTCTGGGGCCAACGTCCTGACTTTC. Protein product: CANSLAPSGANVLTF. The chain combines TRBV5-1 with TRBJ2-6, with D hard to call. CDR1 and CDR2 (germline): SGHRS, YFSETQ. This CDR3 comprises 15 residues.

A remark on this clonotype: The junction and the germline gene differ at one end; a read error may be behind it. The chain is built from TRBV7-7 and TRBJ2-2; D is perhaps TRBD2 (5 bases). The germline V gene encodes CDR1 SSHAT and CDR2 FNYEAQ (reference sequence). CDR3 length: 18 residues. CDR3 residues: CASRLKRLPLKNTGELFF. The CDR3 bases are TGTGCTAGCAGACTAAAAAGACTCCCACTTAAAAACACCGGGGAGCTGTTTTTT.

The chain links TRBV6-6 to TRBJ2-3, with TRBD2 matching 12 bases. Germline loops: CDR1 MNHNY, CDR2 SVGAGI (reference sequence). Trimming took 5 bases from V and 3 from J; bases not matched to a gene: 6. The CDR3 has 16 residues. This chain's CDR3 is CASSRPTSGRTDTQYF. The CDR3 DNA is TGTGCCAGCAGTCGACCCACTAGCGGGAGGACAGATACGCAGTATTTT.

There are many counts of this clonotype. This chain links TRBV7-9 with TRBJ2-3, with D tentatively TRBD2 (5 bases). CDR1 is SEHNR, CDR2 FQNEAQ, per germline (reference sequence). V gave up 2 bases and J gave up 0 bases, with 9 bases separating them. This CDR3 region has 15 residues. In DNA form, the CDR3 reads TGTGCCAGCAGCTTACAAGCGGCTAGCACAGATACGCAGTATTTT. Its translation: CASSLQAASTDTQYF.

As concerns this clonotype: Since the CDR3 does not end with the conserved phenylalanine or tryptophan, this likely comes from a read error. The limits of the CDR3 on the DNA are not certain, so only TCRdb's listed CDR3 is given. The gene calls are TRBV6-2 or TRBV6-3 and TRBJ2-1; the table's D call, TRBD1, was not checked against the DNA. Germline CDR1 MNHEY, CDR2 SVGEGT. The CDR3 is 13 residues long, ends included. CDR3 loop: CGSSYSMYSLVSL.

This clonotype was counted many times. This chain uses TRBV20-1 with TRBJ2-5; 10 bases agree with TRBD2. Germline V gene sequence: CDR1 DFQATT, CDR2 SNEGSKA (reference sequence). This CDR3 has 13 residues. After removal of 5 bases from V and 4 bases from J, the junction contained 4 bases not matched to a gene. Written as DNA, the CDR3 is TGCAGTGCTCCCCTAGCGGGAGTAGAGACCCAGTACTTC. It is translated as CSAPLAGVETQYF.

Note on this clonotype: This may arise from a read error, as a much more abundant clone is one base away. This chain uses TRBV7-2 with TRBJ2-1, with 8 bases identical to TRBD2. V lost 4 bases to trimming and J lost 3 bases; unmatched junction nucleotides: 20. The CDR3 is 20 residues long. Germline V gene data show CDR1 as SGHTA and CDR2 as FQGNSA. The CDR3 bases are TGTGCCAGCAGCTCCAGGGTAGGACAGCCGGGACTAGAGGACTACAATGAGCAGTTCTTC. It is translated as CASSSRVGQPGLEDYNEQFF.

A note on this clonotype: The junction differs from germline at one of its ends, possibly a read error. This chain joins TRBV5-4 and TRBJ2-7, with TRBD1 matching 10 bases. CDR3 length: 14 residues. Per the germline V gene, CDR1 is SGHNT and CDR2 is YYREEE (reference sequence). The CDR3 DNA reads TGTGCCAGCAGGTACGACAGGGGGCAGGACGATCAGTACTTC. It codes for CASRYDRGQDDQYF.

This clonotype was detected many times. The chain uses TRBV20-1 and TRBJ2-5, with 11 bases identical to TRBD2. With V trimmed by 5 bases and J by 2 bases, 4 bases remained unmatched. The CDR3 is made up of 14 amino acids. Germline V gene sequence: CDR1 DFQATT, CDR2 SNEGSKA (reference sequence). The CDR3 DNA reads TGCAGTGCTCGGCGGACTAGCGGGCAAGAGACCCAGTACTTC. Translation gives CSARRTSGQETQYF.

The CDR3 DNA reads as TGTGCCAGCAGCCCCCTGGGTTTCTTCGCCAACGTCCTGACTTTC. It is translated as CASSPLGFFANVLTF. The rearrangement uses TRBV5-6 and TRBJ2-6; D is ambiguous. The CDR3 runs 15 residues. Looked up from germline, CDR1 is SGHDT and CDR2 is YYEEEE. Trimming cost V 4 bases and J 7 bases, with 15 bases left between them.

This clonotype was seen at least ten times. The gene calls are TRBV29-1 and TRBJ2-3; no definite D call. Germline CDR1 reads SQVTM; CDR2 reads ANQGSEA. V was clipped by 4 bases and J by 3 bases, with 14 bases between them. This CDR3 has 14 residues. Here the CDR3 DNA reads TGCAGCGTTGCTAGGGTTGGGATTACAGATACGCAGTATTTT. Its translation: CSVARVGITDTQYF.

This clonotype has only a few counts. This rearrangement joins TRBV3-1 to TRBJ1-1; a possible D gene is TRBD1 (5 bases). V lost 6 bases, J lost 2 bases, and 13 bases lay in between. Germline lookup yields CDR1 LGHDT and CDR2 YNNKEL (reference sequence). This CDR3 has 14 residues. The CDR3 sequence is CASSKKGTNTEAFF. CDR3 in DNA: TGTGCCAGCAGTAAGAAAGGGACTAACACTGAAGCTTTCTTT.

V is TRBV7-2 and J is TRBJ2-7; no clear D gene. CDR1 SGHTA and CDR2 FQGNSA come from the germline V gene. V lost 3 bases to trimming and J lost 3 bases, with 15 bases between them. The CDR3 sequence is 15 residues long. The CDR3 reads CASSFEHHPFYEQYF. CDR3 in DNA: TGTGCCAGCAGCTTTGAGCATCACCCCTTCTACGAGCAGTACTTC. Supplemented by reference TRBV7-2 and TRBJ2-7, the full variable domain reads GAGVSQSPSNKVTEKGKDVELRCDPISGHTALYWYRQSLGQGLEFLIYFQGNSAPDKSGLPSDRFSAERTGGSVSTLTIQRTQQEDSAVYLCASSFEHHPFYEQYFGPGTRLTVT.

In this sample, this clonotype turned up many times. The genes are TRBV12-3 or TRBV12-4 and TRBJ2-7; 8 bases agree with TRBD1. After removal of 4 bases from V and 6 bases from J, the junction contained 8 bases not matched to a gene. The CDR3 is 14 residues long. CDR3 sequence: CASSSGQGVPEQYF. The CDR3 DNA sequence: TGTGCCAGCAGTTCAGGACAGGGCGTCCCCGAGCAGTACTTC.

Many counts were recorded for this clonotype. J is TRBJ2-7 and V is TRBV27, with TRBD1 matching 8 bases. With V trimmed by 3 bases and J by 3 bases, 7 bases remained unmatched. This CDR3 has 15 residues. Germline values: CDR1 MNHEY, CDR2 SMNVEV (reference sequence). The CDR3 DNA sequence: TGTGCCAGCAGTTTCTCTGGGGACAGGCTCTACGAGCAGTACTTC. Amino acid sequence: CASSFSGDRLYEQYF.

The chain has TRBV15 and TRBJ1-1; no firm D call. Looked up from germline, CDR1 is LNHNV and CDR2 is YYDKDF (reference sequence). Trimming cost V 2 bases and J 8 bases, with 24 bases left between them. This CDR3 is 17 amino acids long. The CDR3 DNA reads as TGTGCCACCAGCAGACGTAGCTGGAGGGATGGGCCGACAGAAGCTTTCTTT. Translation gives CATSRRSWRDGPTEAFF.

V and J are TRBV19 and TRBJ2-7; 11 nucleotides align to TRBD2. J gave up 7 bases and V 4 bases, and 9 bases lay outside the gene matches. The germline V gene encodes CDR1 LNHDA and CDR2 SQIVND (reference sequence). The CDR3 spans 15 residues. The CDR3, as DNA: TGTGCCAGTAGTAGTCGACTAGCGGGAAGTTTTGAGCAGTACTTC. Translating gives CASSSRLAGSFEQYF.

The table lists this clonotype with many counts. This chain uses TRBV29-1 with TRBJ1-2; tentatively, D is TRBD1 (6 bases). Trimming cost V 7 bases and J 8 bases, with 14 bases left between them. CDR1 is SQVTM and CDR2 is ANQGSEA in the germline V gene. CDR3 length: 11 residues. The CDR3 here is CSAARGGGYTF. The CDR3 coding sequence is TGCAGCGCTGCAAGGGGGGGAGGCTACACCTTC.

About this clonotype itself: A much larger clone differs from this one at a single base, so this may be a read error. The chain couples TRBV5-1 to TRBJ2-3, with D possibly being TRBD1 or TRBD2 (5 bases each). Germline loops: CDR1 SGHRS, CDR2 YFSETQ. CDR3 length: 15 amino acids. Trimming stripped 4 bases from V and 3 bases from J, with 15 bases between. The CDR3 DNA is TGCGCCAGCAGCCCGAATGGGACCAATACAGATACGCAGTATTTT. It translates to CASSPNGTNTDTQYF. The full variable domain, completed using reference TRBV5-1 and TRBJ2-3, is KAGVTQTPRYLIKTRGQQVTLSCSPISGHRSVSWYQQTPGQGLQFLFEYFSETQRNKGNFPGRFSGRQFSNSRSEMNVSTLELGDSALYLCASSPNGTNTDTQYFGPGTRLTVL.

The V gene is TRBV5-5, the J gene TRBJ2-3; TRBD2 is a possible D gene (6 bases). V was clipped by 3 bases and J by 0 bases, with 11 bases between them. There are 15 residues in the CDR3. The germline V gene encodes CDR1 SGHKS and CDR2 YYEKEE (reference sequence). The DNA for the CDR3 is TGTGCCAGCAGCTCGGGGGTGGGGAGCACAGATACGCAGTATTTT. Its protein product is CASSSGVGSTDTQYF.

In DNA, the CDR3 is TGTGCCAGCAGCTTAGCGTTTTCGGGCGGAAGAAGACAAGAGACCCAGTACTTC. It encodes CASSLAFSGGRRQETQYF. The chain is built from TRBV7-2 and TRBJ2-5; D call uncertain. V was cut by 0 bases and J by 2 bases, with 19 bases left in between. Germline CDR1 is SGHTA and CDR2 is FQGNSA. The CDR3 loop spans 18 amino acids.

The sample holds one count of this clonotype. With a much larger clone just one base away, this may be a read error. As the CDR3 is not closed by the conserved phenylalanine or tryptophan, this likely results from a read error. CDR3 bases: TGTGCCAGCTCACCATCCGGGGAAAGAGGCGAGCAGTACCTC. Amino acids: CASSPSGERGEQYL. The chain joins TRBV18 to TRBJ2-7, with D tentatively TRBD2 (5 bases). Deletions cut 2 bases from V and 6 bases from J, with 14 bases between. CDR1 and CDR2 (germline): KGHSH, LQKENI. The CDR3 has 14 amino acids.

At least ten counts were recorded for this clonotype. The J gene is TRBJ1-4, the V gene TRBV6-6, with a possible D match to TRBD1 (6 bases). Germline CDR1 and CDR2: MNHNY and SVGAGI (reference sequence). This CDR3 is built from 15 residues. V was shortened by 2 bases and J by 4 bases, with 11 bases between the two germline ends. CDR3 in amino acids: CASSYSGGFNEKLFF. Here the CDR3 DNA reads TGTGCCAGCAGTTACAGCGGGGGCTTTAATGAAAAACTGTTTTTT.